This TCR beta chain was obtained from a study of shared clonotypes between healthy human individuals. Whole-study findings and limits: The sole specimen, blood, was sampled, and tissue repertoires likely differ. Clonotypes which were not shared had lower generation probabilities than clonotypes that all four donors shared.

As to this clone: Its antigen is currently unknown.

There are 14 residues in the CDR3. The germline V and J ends were trimmed by 3 bases and 1 base, with 9 bases remaining between them. In germline, CDR1 is KGHSH, CDR2 LQKENI. Replicate PCRs for sorted subsets used roughly 200 ng DNA; this equaled 30,000 to 35,000 T cell genomes. Generated by immunoSEQ multiplex PCR, the TCRdb table keeps only in-frame clones and is missing some. The table has 700,000 or so clones, more than 70% seen once. V is TRBV18 and J is TRBJ1-1; D ambiguous. Material for sequencing was memory CD4+ T cells sorted from blood. Subset given: CD45RA-negative fraction. The receptor was isolated from a woman aged 25 to 39 in good health. The CDR3 coding sequence is TGTGCCAGCTCACCCCGAGAGCAGAACACTGAAGCTTTCTTT. This codes for CASSPREQNTEAFF.